The next 13 T cell receptor beta chains were all read from a single sample in a study of blood T cells in healthy people across ages. A second PCR, run for about 7 to 11 cycles, used a sample-barcoded 5' primer plus a J-beta primer mix. MiXCR, run by TCRdb on the 5' RACE reads, gives a single entry per CDR3 protein. This table holds more than 1 million distinct CDR3 sequences, 45% found once. The sequencing input was blood. All receptors come from a woman in her fifties or sixties in good health.

This chain connects TRBV12-3 or TRBV12-4 to TRBJ2-6; unclear D gene. This CDR3 contains 14 residues. V was shortened by 5 bases and J by 4 bases, with 9 bases between the two germline ends. The DNA for the CDR3 is TGTGCCAGCAGTCCCCACACGGGGGCCAACGTCCTGACTTTC. It specifies CASSPHTGANVLTF.

There are a few counts of this clonotype. V usage is TRBV27 and J usage is TRBJ2-7; D may be TRBD2 (6 bases). CDR1 and CDR2 from the germline V gene are MNHEY and SMNVEV (reference sequence). Trimming stripped 8 bases from V and 4 bases from J, with 15 bases between. The CDR3 totals 13 residues. CDR3 region: CASRGGKLYEQYF. The CDR3 bases are TGTGCCAGCCGTGGCGGGAAACTTTACGAGCAGTACTTC.

The chain combines TRBV11-2 with TRBJ1-5; 8 nucleotides line up with TRBD1. The CDR3 sequence is 16 residues long. Looked up from germline, CDR1 is SGHAT and CDR2 is FQNNGV. The trim removed 5 bases at V and 1 base at J, leaving 7 bases unmatched. The CDR3 spells CASSHPGQGSNQPQHF. In nucleotides, the CDR3 is TGTGCCAGCAGCCACCCCGGACAGGGAAGCAATCAGCCCCAGCATTTT. Looking up the rest from reference TRBV11-2 and TRBJ1-5 gives the full variable domain: EAGVAQSPRYKIIEKRQSVAFWCNPISGHATLYWYQQILGQGPKLLIQFQNNGVVDDSQLPKDRFSAERLKGVDSTLKIQPAKLEDSAVYLCASSHPGQGSNQPQHFGDGTRLSIL.

Many counts were recorded for this clonotype. The chain is built from TRBV24-1 and TRBJ2-1, with 7 bases identical to TRBD2. There are 16 residues in the CDR3. The germline gives CDR1 KGHDR, CDR2 SFDVKD. V trimming: 4 bases; J trimming: 0 bases; junction bases outside the gene matches: 5. In DNA form, the CDR3 reads TGTGCCACCAGTGACTCCAGCGGGACCTCCTACAATGAGCAGTTCTTC. Translation gives CATSDSSGTSYNEQFF.

This sequence joins TRBV2 and TRBJ1-2; D not certain. This CDR3 region has 16 residues. The germline V and J ends were trimmed by 7 bases and 4 bases, with 22 bases remaining between them. Germline-derived CDR1 and CDR2 are SNHLY and FYNNEI. This chain's CDR3 is CASNAYGLRVSYGYTF. The CDR3 DNA reads TGTGCCAGCAATGCATATGGTCTGAGGGTGTCCTATGGCTACACCTTC.

The gene calls are TRBV6-5 and TRBJ1-1, with D possibly being TRBD1 (6 bases). Germline CDR1 and CDR2: MNHEY and SVGAGI. V lost 4 bases and J 4 bases, leaving 19 bases between the germline ends. The CDR3 has 16 residues. The CDR3 protein is CASSLGGTLAGTEAFF. In nucleotides, the CDR3 is TGTGCCAGCAGTTTAGGGGGGACACTAGCAGGCACTGAAGCTTTCTTT.

Comments on this clonotype: A much larger clonotype is one base distant, so this may be a read error. This chain joins TRBV27 and TRBJ1-2, with D uncertain. Trimming pared 2 bases from V and 6 bases from J, leaving 10 bases between. The CDR3 has 13 residues. Germline loops: CDR1 MNHEY, CDR2 SMNVEV (reference sequence). The CDR3 region has the DNA TGTGCCAGCAGTTTAAGCGGAGACCATGGCTACACCTTC. Residues: CASSLSGDHGYTF.

Of note for this clonotype: A much larger clone lies one base from this, so it may be a read error. This rearrangement joins TRBV20-1 to TRBJ2-5; 9 nucleotides agree with TRBD2. CDR3 length: 15 amino acids. Germline CDR1 reads DFQATT; CDR2 reads SNEGSKA (reference sequence). V was clipped by 0 bases and J by 3 bases; unmatched bases: 5. CDR3 region: CSAREVRLAEETQYF. Written as DNA, the CDR3 is TGCAGTGCTAGAGAAGTGAGACTAGCGGAAGAGACCCAGTACTTC.

This clonotype has just a few counts. The chain joins TRBV20-1 to TRBJ2-1, with unresolved D. The CDR3 consists of 12 residues. Germline V gene sequence: CDR1 DFQATT, CDR2 SNEGSKA (reference sequence). V was pared by 0 bases and J by 12 bases, with 12 bases between. The CDR3 region has the DNA TGCAGTGCTAGAGATATGGCAGTTGTGCAGTTCTTC. Translation gives CSARDMAVVQFF.

This clonotype occurred once. The V gene is TRBV12-5, the J gene TRBJ2-3, with 9 bases fitting TRBD2. Trimming at V came to 0 bases and at J to 4 bases, leaving 8 bases not matched to a gene. Per germline, CDR1 LGHNT and CDR2 FRNRAP. The CDR3 is made up of 17 amino acids. The CDR3 here is CASGLVLGGRAPDTQYF. The CDR3 nucleotides read TGTGCTAGTGGTTTGGTACTCGGCGGGAGGGCCCCAGATACGCAGTATTTT.

CDR3 in DNA: TGTGCCAGCAGCTCCACGGACAGCTTCCCCGGGAATGAAAAACTGTTTTTT. Translated: CASSSTDSFPGNEKLFF. V and J are TRBV11-2 and TRBJ1-4, with D possibly TRBD1 on 6 matching bases. CDR3 length: 17 residues. With 4 bases removed from V and 5 bases from J, the gap between germline ends came to 20 bases. Germline CDR1 and CDR2: SGHAT and FQNNGV. Full variable domain (missing parts from reference TRBV11-2 and TRBJ1-4): EAGVAQSPRYKIIEKRQSVAFWCNPISGHATLYWYQQILGQGPKLLIQFQNNGVVDDSQLPKDRFSAERLKGVDSTLKIQPAKLEDSAVYLCASSSTDSFPGNEKLFFGSGTQLSVL.

The chain links TRBV7-2 to TRBJ2-5; the D is unclear. With 5 bases removed from V and 5 bases from J, the gap between germline ends came to 9 bases. Germline lookup yields CDR1 SGHTA and CDR2 FQGNSA. The CDR3 has 12 residues. The DNA of the CDR3 is TGTGCCAGCAGCCGAGCCTCGGAGACCCAGTACTTC. Translation gives CASSRASETQYF. Full variable domain (outside the CDR3, taken from reference TRBV7-2 and TRBJ2-5): GAGVSQSPSNKVTEKGKDVELRCDPISGHTALYWYRQSLGQGLEFLIYFQGNSAPDKSGLPSDRFSAERTGGSVSTLTIQRTQQEDSAVYLCASSRASETQYFGPGTRLLVL.

CDR3 residues: CASSYAGGRGTEAFF. CDR3 sequence (DNA): TGTGCCAGCAGTTACGCCGGGGGCAGGGGCACTGAAGCTTTCTTT. The chain is built from TRBV6-2 or TRBV6-3 and TRBJ1-1; D might be TRBD1 (6 bases). CDR1 MNHEY and CDR2 SVGEGT come from the germline V gene. The CDR3 has 15 residues. Trimming stripped 2 bases from V and 4 bases from J, with 14 bases between.